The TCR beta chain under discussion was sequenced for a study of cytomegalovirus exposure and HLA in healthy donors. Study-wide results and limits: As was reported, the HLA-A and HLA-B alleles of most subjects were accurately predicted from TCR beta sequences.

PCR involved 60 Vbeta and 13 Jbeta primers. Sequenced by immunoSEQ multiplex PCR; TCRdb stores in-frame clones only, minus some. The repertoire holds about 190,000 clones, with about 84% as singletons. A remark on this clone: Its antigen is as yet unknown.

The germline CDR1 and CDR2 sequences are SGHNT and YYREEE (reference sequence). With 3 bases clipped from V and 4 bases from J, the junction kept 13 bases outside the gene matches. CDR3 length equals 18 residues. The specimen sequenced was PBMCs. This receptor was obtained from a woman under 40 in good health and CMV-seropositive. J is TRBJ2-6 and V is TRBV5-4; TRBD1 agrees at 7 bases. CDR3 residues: CASSSGTAPQTGANVLTF. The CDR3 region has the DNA TGTGCCAGCAGCTCCGGGACAGCTCCCCAGACGGGGGCCAACGTCCTGACTTTC.